These 32 T cell receptor beta chains were all obtained from the same sample, sequenced in a study of blood T cell repertoires in COVID-19. Clones were read by immunoSEQ multiplex PCR, and TCRdb kept only the in-frame ones, dropping some. The table lists about 230,000 clones, 75% to 85% of them singletons. The sequencing sample was made of peripheral blood. The receptors come from a woman aged 40 to 50 who had recovered from COVID-19.

This chain uses TRBV29-1 with TRBJ1-1; TRBD1 might be the D (5 bases). The V end lost 3 bases, the J end lost 5 bases, and 10 bases lay between the germline ends. Per the germline V gene, CDR1 is SQVTM and CDR2 is ANQGSEA. The CDR3 is 12 residues long. DNA for the CDR3: TGCAGCGTTGACGGCAGGGAAACTGAAGCTTTCTTT. It encodes CSVDGRETEAFF.

This clone has only a few counts. The chain links TRBV24-1 to TRBJ2-7; weak D call: TRBD1 (6 bases). The CDR3 runs 14 residues. V gave up 4 bases and J gave up 1 base, with 10 bases separating them. CDR1 and CDR2 (germline): KGHDR, SFDVKD. The CDR3 coding sequence is TGTGCCACCAGTGAATCGGACAGATCCTACGAGCAGTACTTC. It codes for CATSESDRSYEQYF.

This clone has only a few counts. The identical CDR3 is also encoded by other nucleotide sequences in the sample. V and J are TRBV19 and TRBJ1-5, with 9 bases matching TRBD1. Germline CDR1 is LNHDA and CDR2 is SQIVND (reference sequence). V shed 5 bases, J shed 5 bases, and the junction held 1 base outside the gene matches. This CDR3 has 13 amino acids. The CDR3 spells CASSGDRDQPQHF. The CDR3 nucleotides are TGTGCCAGTAGTGGGGACAGGGATCAGCCCCAGCATTTT.

This sequence joins TRBV18 and TRBJ1-3; tentatively, D is TRBD1 (5 bases). The germline CDR1 and CDR2 sequences are KGHSH and LQKENI. The V end lost 2 bases, the J end lost 0 bases, and 8 bases lay between the germline ends. The CDR3 is 15 amino acids. CDR3 sequence (DNA): TGTGCCAGCTCACCAATCCAGGGCTCTGGAAACACCATATATTTT. It is translated as CASSPIQGSGNTIYF.

The chain combines TRBV4-1 with TRBJ2-6; D perhaps matches TRBD2 (7 bases). Trimming took 0 bases from V and 0 from J, leaving 18 bases between them. CDR3 size: 20 residues. Germline CDR1 and CDR2: MGHRA and YSYEKL. In DNA, the CDR3 is TGCGCCAGCAGCCAAGATAGGGGGGGATCGACTCGCTCTGGGGCCAACGTCCTGACTTTC. Protein: CASSQDRGGSTRSGANVLTF.

The J gene is TRBJ2-7, the V gene TRBV7-2, with 7 bases matching TRBD2. Germline V gene data show CDR1 as SGHTA and CDR2 as FQGNSA. V was pared by 0 bases and J by 1 base, with 0 bases of the junction left unmatched. The CDR3 is made up of 14 amino acids. This CDR3 is CASSLAGGSYEQYF. The CDR3 DNA reads as TGTGCCAGCAGCTTAGCGGGGGGGTCCTACGAGCAGTACTTC.

The rearrangement links TRBV11-2 to TRBJ1-4; D call uncertain. CDR3 length: 12 residues. V was clipped by 4 bases and J by 11 bases, with 11 bases between them. From germline, CDR1 is SGHAT and CDR2 FQNNGV. CDR3 sequence reads: CASSSEVGKLFF. CDR3 in DNA: TGTGCCAGCAGCTCTGAGGTCGGGAAACTGTTTTTT. Full variable domain (outside the CDR3, taken from reference TRBV11-2 and TRBJ1-4): EAGVAQSPRYKIIEKRQSVAFWCNPISGHATLYWYQQILGQGPKLLIQFQNNGVVDDSQLPKDRFSAERLKGVDSTLKIQPAKLEDSAVYLCASSSEVGKLFFGSGTQLSVL.

The table lists this clone with a count of one. The chain uses TRBV20-1 and TRBJ1-5; D is unclear. Per the germline V gene, CDR1 is DFQATT and CDR2 is SNEGSKA (reference sequence). V was clipped by 3 bases and J by 5 bases, with 11 bases between them. CDR3 length equals 13 residues. CDR3: CSASGGSYQPQHF. In DNA, the CDR3 is TGCAGTGCTAGTGGAGGGTCTTATCAGCCCCAGCATTTT.

The V and J genes are TRBV10-3 and TRBJ1-1, with D unresolved. This CDR3 comprises 14 residues. Germline CDR1 and CDR2: ENHRY and SYGVKD. The ends were cut back, 1 base at V and 4 bases at J, with 10 bases in the middle. CDR3 nucleotide sequence: TGTGCCATCAGTGAGTATAGCCCGAGCACTGAAGCTTTCTTT. Translated: CAISEYSPSTEAFF.

The rearrangement links TRBV19 to TRBJ2-5; 7 nucleotides align to TRBD1. This CDR3 is built from 12 residues. The germline V gene has CDR1 LNHDA and CDR2 SQIVND (reference sequence). The junction had 1 base not matched to a gene; V was cut back by 5 bases and J by 4 bases. CDR3 DNA sequence: TGTGCCAGTAGTTACAGGGGAGAGACCCAGTACTTC. Translated: CASSYRGETQYF.

The chain is built from TRBV12-5 and TRBJ1-5; D perhaps matches TRBD1 (5 bases). V lost 5 bases and J 0 bases, leaving 8 bases between the germline ends. CDR3 length: 14 amino acids. Germline loops: CDR1 LGHNT, CDR2 FRNRAP. CDR3 sequence: CASGTGLSNQPQHF. Written as DNA, the CDR3 is TGTGCTAGTGGTACGGGACTTAGCAATCAGCCCCAGCATTTT.

The chain uses TRBV10-3 and TRBJ1-6; tentative D call: TRBD1 (5 bases). Trimming took 3 bases from V and 5 from J, leaving 17 bases between them. The CDR3 runs 17 residues. Germline CDR1 ENHRY, CDR2 SYGVKD. This chain's CDR3 is CAISDPGSSGDNSPLHF. CDR3 bases: TGTGCCATCAGTGACCCGGGCAGCTCGGGGGATAATTCACCCCTCCACTTT.

To note about this clone: This sample also contains other DNA sequences that code for the same CDR3. The V and J genes are TRBV28 and TRBJ1-6, with D hard to call. Looked up from germline, CDR1 is MDHEN and CDR2 is SYDVKM. Trimming took off 4 bases at V and 0 bases at J, with 4 bases between the two ends. This CDR3 is 14 amino acids long. CDR3 sequence (DNA): TGTGCCAGCAGTTCGAGCTCCTATAATTCACCCCTCCACTTT. Protein: CASSSSSYNSPLHF.

The gene calls are TRBV3-1 (or the pseudogene TRBV3-2) and TRBJ2-7, with 9 bases lining up with TRBD1. The CDR3 spans 15 residues. J was trimmed by 0 bases and V by 4 bases; bases with no gene match: 4. Germline V gives CDR1 LGHDT, CDR2 YNNKEL (reference sequence). CDR3 in amino acids: CASSRKTGGSYEQYF. CDR3 in DNA: TGTGCCAGCAGCCGAAAGACAGGGGGCTCCTACGAGCAGTACTTC.

The chain uses TRBV19 and TRBJ1-1; maybe TRBD1 (6 bases). Germline CDR1 LNHDA, CDR2 SQIVND (reference sequence). This CDR3 has 14 residues. The ends were cut back, 5 bases at V and 1 base at J, with 11 bases in the middle. This chain's CDR3 is CASSSQGKNTEAFF. The CDR3 region has the DNA TGTGCCAGTAGTTCTCAGGGGAAGAACACTGAAGCTTTCTTT. The full variable domain, with the rest looked up from reference TRBV19 and TRBJ1-1, is DGGITQSPKYLFRKEGQNVTLSCEQNLNHDAMYWYRQDPGQGLRLIYYSQIVNDFQKGDIAEGYSVSREKKESFPLTVTSAQKNPTAFYLCASSSQGKNTEAFFGQGTRLTVV.

This clone was seen more than once but under ten times. The sample carries other DNA sequences with the same CDR3. The V gene is TRBV20-1, the J gene TRBJ2-3, with D hard to call. The CDR3 consists of 11 residues. Trimming cost V 3 bases and J 3 bases, with 4 bases left between them. Germline assignment: CDR1 DFQATT and CDR2 SNEGSKA (reference sequence). The CDR3 coding sequence is TGCAGTGCTAGCTCGACAGATACGCAGTATTTT. Its translation: CSASSTDTQYF.

This sequence joins TRBV25-1 and TRBJ1-1; D may be TRBD1 (6 bases). Germline CDR1 MGHDK, CDR2 SYGVNS. The germline V and J ends were trimmed by 3 bases and 0 bases, with 20 bases remaining between them. The CDR3 is made up of 18 amino acids. CDR3 bases: TGTGCCAGCAGTGAGGAGCCTCTCAGGGGTATCTTGAACACTGAAGCTTTCTTT. It is translated as CASSEEPLRGILNTEAFF. Full variable domain (outside the CDR3, taken from reference TRBV25-1 and TRBJ1-1): EADIYQTPRYLVIGTGKKITLECSQTMGHDKMYWYQQDPGMELHLIHYSYGVNSTEKGDLSSESTVSRIRTEHFPLTLESARPSHTSQYLCASSEEPLRGILNTEAFFGQGTRLTVV.

The V call is TRBV5-6, the J call TRBJ2-1, with a tentative D call TRBD1 (5 bases). V was clipped by 4 bases and J by 5 bases, with 16 bases between them. Germline assignment: CDR1 SGHDT and CDR2 YYEEEE. The length of the CDR3 is 15 residues. Written as DNA, the CDR3 is TGTGCCAGCAGCCCGTGGGGCAGATATAACAATGAGCAGTTCTTC. Translation gives CASSPWGRYNNEQFF.

The V gene is TRBV7-6, the J gene TRBJ2-3; 8 bases agree with TRBD1. Trimming at V came to 5 bases and at J to 11 bases, leaving 12 bases not matched to a gene. The CDR3 is made up of 14 amino acids. CDR1 is SGHVS and CDR2 is FNYEAQ in the germline V gene. The CDR3: CASSPGQDVALQYF. The CDR3 DNA reads TGTGCCAGCAGCCCGGGACAGGACGTTGCCCTGCAGTATTTT.

This sequence joins TRBV5-6 and TRBJ2-5; 8 positions match TRBD2. There are 14 residues in the CDR3. Germline V gene lookup returns CDR1 SGHDT and CDR2 YYEEEE. V shed 7 bases, J shed 5 bases, and the junction held 10 bases outside the gene matches. CDR3 in DNA: TGTGCCAGCGGGTACGGGGGGGCCCGGGAGACCCAGTACTTC. It encodes CASGYGGARETQYF.

The CDR3 DNA is TGTGCCAGCAGCGAACCGCCGGGACAGGGGAGAGACAATGAGCAGTTCTTC. Its translation: CASSEPPGQGRDNEQFF. The chain has TRBV21-1 and TRBJ2-1; the table's D call, TRBD1, has no DNA check behind it. TRBV21-1 is noted as a pseudogene. The CDR3 spans 17 residues.

The genes are TRBV30 and TRBJ2-7; 7 nucleotides match TRBD1. The germline gives CDR1 GTSNPN, CDR2 SVGIG (reference sequence). J gave up 1 base and V 1 base, and 1 base lay outside the gene matches. This CDR3 has 13 amino acids. The CDR3 here is CAWSGGQSYEQYF. The CDR3, as DNA: TGTGCCTGGAGTGGGGGACAGTCCTACGAGCAGTACTTC.

The gene calls are TRBV6-2 or TRBV6-3 and TRBJ1-2; 8 bases line up with TRBD1. The germline V gene has CDR1 MNHEY and CDR2 SVGEGT. With 5 bases clipped from V and 5 bases from J, the junction kept 7 bases outside the gene matches. CDR3 length equals 14 residues. CDR3 amino acids: CASSNSRGLYGYTF. DNA for the CDR3: TGTGCCAGCAGTAATTCCAGGGGGCTTTATGGCTACACCTTC.

The chain recombines TRBV3-1 (or the pseudogene TRBV3-2) with TRBJ2-5; the D gene is possibly TRBD1 (6 bases). Trimming left V 4 bases short and J 0 bases short, with 9 bases between. This CDR3 spans 14 amino acids. CDR1 and CDR2 from the germline V gene are LGHDT and YNNKEL (reference sequence). For the CDR3, the DNA is TGTGCCAGCAGCCGATGGGACAACCAAGAGACCCAGTACTTC. It specifies CASSRWDNQETQYF.

The chain recombines TRBV30 with TRBJ1-5; no definite D call. Trimming took off 0 bases at V and 4 bases at J, with 7 bases between the two ends. This CDR3 comprises 13 residues. Germline values: CDR1 GTSNPN, CDR2 SVGIG (reference sequence). The CDR3 region is CAWSVQINQPQHF. DNA for the CDR3: TGTGCCTGGAGTGTACAGATAAATCAGCCCCAGCATTTT.

This sequence joins TRBV5-4 and TRBJ2-1; unclear D gene. V shed 3 bases and J shed 5 bases, with 3 bases lying between them. Germline V gene sequence: CDR1 SGHNT, CDR2 YYREEE (reference sequence). The CDR3 consists of 11 residues. CDR3 DNA sequence: TGTGCCAGCAGCTCTAACAATGAGCAGTTCTTC. Its protein product is CASSSNNEQFF.

This rearrangement joins TRBV9 to TRBJ1-2; 8 nucleotides align to TRBD1. This CDR3 region has 15 residues. V lost 4 bases, J lost 4 bases, and 9 bases stayed unmatched. Germline V lookup: CDR1 SGDLS, CDR2 YYNGEE. CDR3 sequence reads: CASSPMDRVSYGYTF. CDR3 sequence (DNA): TGTGCCAGCAGCCCTATGGACAGGGTAAGCTATGGCTACACCTTC.

V usage is TRBV7-8 and J usage is TRBJ1-1, with unresolved D. Trimming stripped 1 base from V and 4 bases from J, with 10 bases between. Looked up from germline, CDR1 is SGHVS and CDR2 is FQNEAQ. The CDR3 length is 14 residues. The CDR3 DNA sequence: TGTGCCAGCAGCTTAGGTTATGGTAGCACTGAAGCTTTCTTT. This gives the protein CASSLGYGSTEAFF.

The V call is TRBV19, the J call TRBJ2-3; 8 nucleotides agree with TRBD2. This CDR3 has 15 residues. The trim removed 7 bases at V and 6 bases at J, leaving 12 bases unmatched. CDR1 is LNHDA and CDR2 is SQIVND in the germline V gene (reference sequence). The CDR3: CASTIQRGSWDTQYF. In nucleotides, the CDR3 is TGTGCCAGTACCATCCAGCGGGGGAGCTGGGATACGCAGTATTTT.

This clone has only one observation. The chain uses TRBV19 and TRBJ1-4, with D tentatively TRBD1 (5 bases). The CDR3 sequence is 13 residues long. Trimming removed 3 bases at V and 6 bases at J, with 8 bases between. Germline V gives CDR1 LNHDA, CDR2 SQIVND (reference sequence). The CDR3 spells CASSMGRDEKLFF. The CDR3 coding sequence is TGTGCCAGTAGTATGGGCAGGGATGAAAAACTGTTTTTT.

The CDR3 nucleotides are TGTGCCAGCAGGAAGACAGGGTTCAGCAATCAGCCCCAGCATTTT. Encoded protein: CASRKTGFSNQPQHF. This chain connects TRBV2 to TRBJ1-5; 7 positions match TRBD1. Per germline, CDR1 SNHLY and CDR2 FYNNEI. J gave up 1 base and V 6 bases, and 6 bases lay outside the gene matches. CDR3 length: 15 residues. Variable domain in full (rest from reference TRBV2 and TRBJ1-5): EPEVTQTPSHQVTQMGQEVILRCVPISNHLYFYWYRQILGQKVEFLVSFYNNEISEKSEIFDDQFSVERPDGSNFTLKIRSTKLEDSAMYFCASRKTGFSNQPQHFGDGTRLSIL.

This sequence joins TRBV7-2 and TRBJ2-1, with 11 bases fitting TRBD2. CDR3 length: 16 amino acids. V gave up 1 base and J gave up 10 bases; unmatched junction bases: 9. From germline, CDR1 is SGHTA and CDR2 FQGNSA. CDR3: CASSLDEPSGGREQFF. DNA for the CDR3: TGTGCCAGCAGCTTAGACGAGCCTAGCGGGGGGCGGGAGCAGTTCTTC.